This TCR beta chain was captured in a study of CD8 T cells in Susac syndrome. RNA totalling roughly 0.45 to 1 ug underwent reverse transcription with random hexamers. TCRdb itself ran the immunoSEQ multiplex PCR reads through MiXCR, one entry per CDR3 protein. The data contain roughly 130,000 distinct CDR3 sequences, roughly 94% of them seen just once; the ten biggest clones take up around 0.12%. The germline V gene has CDR1 SEHNR and CDR2 FQNEAQ (reference sequence). V shed 5 bases and J 4 bases; nucleotides not matched to a gene: 4. The CDR3 length is 14 residues. The TCR was taken from a human donor with multiple sclerosis. The chain combines TRBV7-9 with TRBJ1-4; 7 bases align to TRBD1. Sequencing was carried out using CD4+ T cells from PBMCs. Here the CDR3 reads CASSQGQYNEKLFF. CDR3 DNA sequence: TGTGCCAGCAGCCAGGGACAGTATAATGAAAAACTGTTTTTT.